These 3 T cell receptor beta chains were sequenced from one sample in a study of T-cell memory formation after mild COVID-19. TCRdb ran MiXCR on the 5' RACE reads and lists one entry per CDR3 protein. The table records more than 150,000 distinct CDR3 sequences, roughly 20% of them present only once. Sequenced material: PBMCs or a T cell subset sorted from them (not recorded which). These receptors came from a man younger than 35 who had mild COVID-19 (a few samples of this study predate the infection). Cell type and time point are not known.

This clonotype came up a few times. The J gene is TRBJ2-7, the V gene TRBV7-2; D may correspond to TRBD1 or TRBD2 (6 bases each). Per the germline V gene, CDR1 is SGHTA and CDR2 is FQGNSA. The length of the CDR3 is 13 residues. V dropped 4 bases and J dropped 4 bases, with 11 bases sitting between them. This CDR3 reads CASSSRGLYEQYF. The CDR3, as DNA: TGTGCCAGCAGCTCCCGGGGGCTTTACGAGCAGTACTTC.

The chain employs TRBV5-1 and TRBJ2-3, with D possibly being TRBD1 (5 bases). Germline CDR1 and CDR2: SGHRS and YFSETQ. The CDR3 covers 15 residues. The V end lost 4 bases, the J end lost 0 bases, and 12 bases lay between the germline ends. Here the CDR3 reads CASSPVGHSTDTQYF. The CDR3, as DNA: TGCGCCAGCAGCCCGGTCGGACATAGCACAGATACGCAGTATTTT.

The V gene is TRBV29-1, the J gene TRBJ2-3, with TRBD1 as a possible D gene (6 bases). Trimming took 4 bases from V and 5 from J, leaving 13 bases between them. The length of the CDR3 is 13 residues. Germline CDR1 is SQVTM and CDR2 is ANQGSEA. CDR3: CSVGEGVGDTQYF. CDR3 sequence (DNA): TGCAGCGTTGGTGAGGGGGTAGGAGATACGCAGTATTTT.